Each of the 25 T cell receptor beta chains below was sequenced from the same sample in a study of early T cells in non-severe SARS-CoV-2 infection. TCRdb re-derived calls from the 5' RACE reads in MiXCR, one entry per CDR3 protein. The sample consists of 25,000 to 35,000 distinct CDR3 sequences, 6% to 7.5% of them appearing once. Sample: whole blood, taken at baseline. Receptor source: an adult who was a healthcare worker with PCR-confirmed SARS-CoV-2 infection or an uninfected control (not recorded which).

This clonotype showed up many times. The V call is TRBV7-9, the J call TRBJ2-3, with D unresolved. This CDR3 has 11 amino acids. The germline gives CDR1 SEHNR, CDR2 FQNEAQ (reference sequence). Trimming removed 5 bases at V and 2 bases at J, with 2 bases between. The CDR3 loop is CASSATDTQYF. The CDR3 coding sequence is TGTGCCAGCAGCGCCACAGATACGCAGTATTTT.

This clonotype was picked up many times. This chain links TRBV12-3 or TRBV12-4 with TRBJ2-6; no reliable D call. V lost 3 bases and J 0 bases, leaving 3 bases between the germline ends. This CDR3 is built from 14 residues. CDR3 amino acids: CASSFDSGANVLTF. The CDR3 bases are TGTGCCAGCAGTTTCGACTCTGGGGCCAACGTCCTGACTTTC.

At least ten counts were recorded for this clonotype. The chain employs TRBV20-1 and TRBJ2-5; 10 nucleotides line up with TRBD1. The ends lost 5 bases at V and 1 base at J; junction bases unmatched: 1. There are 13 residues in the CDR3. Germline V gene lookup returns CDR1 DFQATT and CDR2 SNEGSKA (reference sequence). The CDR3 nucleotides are TGCAGTGCTCGGACAGGGGGCCAAGAGACCCAGTACTTC. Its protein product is CSARTGGQETQYF.

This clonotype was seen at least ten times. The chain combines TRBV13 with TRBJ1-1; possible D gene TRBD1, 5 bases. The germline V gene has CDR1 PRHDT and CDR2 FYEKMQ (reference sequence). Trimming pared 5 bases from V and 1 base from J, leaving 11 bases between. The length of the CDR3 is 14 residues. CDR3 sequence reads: CASSETEKNTEAFF. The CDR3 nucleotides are TGTGCCAGCAGCGAGACAGAGAAGAACACTGAAGCTTTCTTT.

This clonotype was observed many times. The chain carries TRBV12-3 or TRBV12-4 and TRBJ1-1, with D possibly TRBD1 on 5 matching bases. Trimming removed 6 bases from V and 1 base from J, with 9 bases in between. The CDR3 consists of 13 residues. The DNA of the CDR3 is TGTGCCAGCAGCCTGGGGGAGAACACTGAAGCTTTCTTT. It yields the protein CASSLGENTEAFF.

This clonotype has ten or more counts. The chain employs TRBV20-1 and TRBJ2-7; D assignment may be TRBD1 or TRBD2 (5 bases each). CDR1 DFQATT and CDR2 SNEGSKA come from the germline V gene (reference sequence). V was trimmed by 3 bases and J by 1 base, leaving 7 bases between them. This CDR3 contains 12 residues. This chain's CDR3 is CSARRGSYEQYF. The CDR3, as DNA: TGCAGTGCTAGGAGGGGATCCTACGAGCAGTACTTC.

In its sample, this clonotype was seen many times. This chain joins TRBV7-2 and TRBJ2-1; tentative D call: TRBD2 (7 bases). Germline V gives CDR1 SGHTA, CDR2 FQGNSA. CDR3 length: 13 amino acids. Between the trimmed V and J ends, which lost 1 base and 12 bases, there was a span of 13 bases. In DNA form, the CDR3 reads TGTGCCAGCAGCTTAGTTCTGGGAGGGGGGCAGTTCTTC. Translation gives CASSLVLGGGQFF.

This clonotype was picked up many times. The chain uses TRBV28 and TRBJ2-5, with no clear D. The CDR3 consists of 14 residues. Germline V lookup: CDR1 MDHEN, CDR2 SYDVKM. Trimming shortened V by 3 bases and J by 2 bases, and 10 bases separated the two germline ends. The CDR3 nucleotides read TGTGCCAGCAGTTTTTCCCCCCAGCAAGAGACCCAGTACTTC. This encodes CASSFSPQQETQYF.

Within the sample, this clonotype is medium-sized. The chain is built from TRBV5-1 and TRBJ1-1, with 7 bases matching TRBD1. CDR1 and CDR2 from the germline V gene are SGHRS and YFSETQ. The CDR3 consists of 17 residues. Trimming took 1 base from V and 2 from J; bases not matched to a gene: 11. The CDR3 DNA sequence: TGCGCCAGCAGCTTGTGGAAGGGGGCGGGCAGTAACACTGAAGCTTTCTTT. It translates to CASSLWKGAGSNTEAFF.

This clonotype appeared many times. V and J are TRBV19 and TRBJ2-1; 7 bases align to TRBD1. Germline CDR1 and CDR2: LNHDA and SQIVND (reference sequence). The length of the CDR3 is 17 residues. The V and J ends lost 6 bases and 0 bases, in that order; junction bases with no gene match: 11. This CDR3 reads CASRRRQGRSSYNEQFF. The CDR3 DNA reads TGTGCCAGTAGACGTCGACAGGGCAGGAGCTCCTACAATGAGCAGTTCTTC.

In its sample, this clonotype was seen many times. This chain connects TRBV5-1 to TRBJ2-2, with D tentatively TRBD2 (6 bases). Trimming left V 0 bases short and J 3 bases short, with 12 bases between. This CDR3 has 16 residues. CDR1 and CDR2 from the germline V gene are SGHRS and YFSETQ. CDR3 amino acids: CASSLDAGTDTGELFF. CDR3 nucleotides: TGCGCCAGCAGCTTGGATGCGGGGACTGACACCGGGGAGCTGTTTTTT.

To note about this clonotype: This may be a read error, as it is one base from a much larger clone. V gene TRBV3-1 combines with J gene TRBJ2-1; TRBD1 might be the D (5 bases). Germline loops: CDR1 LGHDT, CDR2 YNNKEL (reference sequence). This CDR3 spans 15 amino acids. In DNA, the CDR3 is TGTGTCAGCAGCCAGGGCCCTGGGGCTTTCTATGAGCAGTTCTTC. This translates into CVSSQGPGAFYEQFF.

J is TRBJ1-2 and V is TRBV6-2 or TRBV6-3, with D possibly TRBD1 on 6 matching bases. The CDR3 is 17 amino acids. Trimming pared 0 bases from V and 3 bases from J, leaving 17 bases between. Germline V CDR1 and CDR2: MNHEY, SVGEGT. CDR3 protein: CASSYSSWDTRYYGYTF. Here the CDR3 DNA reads TGTGCCAGCAGTTACTCGTCTTGGGACACTCGTTACTATGGCTACACCTTC.

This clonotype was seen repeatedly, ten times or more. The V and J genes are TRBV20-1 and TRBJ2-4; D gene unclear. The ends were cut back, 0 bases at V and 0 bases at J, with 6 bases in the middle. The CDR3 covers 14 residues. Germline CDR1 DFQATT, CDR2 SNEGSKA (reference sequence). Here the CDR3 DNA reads TGCAGTGCTAGAGAAGTAGAAGCCAAAAACATTCAGTACTTC. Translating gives CSAREVEAKNIQYF.

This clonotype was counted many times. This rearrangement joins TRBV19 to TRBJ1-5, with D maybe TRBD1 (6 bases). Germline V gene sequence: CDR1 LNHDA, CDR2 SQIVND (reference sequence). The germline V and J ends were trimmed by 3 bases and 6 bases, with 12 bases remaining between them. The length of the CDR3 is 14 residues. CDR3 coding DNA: TGTGCCAGTAGTATGCAGGGGCTGGGTCAGCCCCAGCATTTT. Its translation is CASSMQGLGQPQHF.

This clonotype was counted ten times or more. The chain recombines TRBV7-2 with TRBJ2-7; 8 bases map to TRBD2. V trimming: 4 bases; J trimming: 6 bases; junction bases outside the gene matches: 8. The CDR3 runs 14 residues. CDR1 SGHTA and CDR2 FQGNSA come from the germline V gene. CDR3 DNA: TGTGCCAGCAGCTCCCAGCGGGGGTTAAGCGAGCAGTACTTC. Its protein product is CASSSQRGLSEQYF.

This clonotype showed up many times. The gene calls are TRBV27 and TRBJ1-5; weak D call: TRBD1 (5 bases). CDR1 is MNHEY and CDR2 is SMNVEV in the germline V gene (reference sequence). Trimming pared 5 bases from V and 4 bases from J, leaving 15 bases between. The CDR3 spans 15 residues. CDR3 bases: TGTGCCAGCAGTGGAGGACACCAGGTAAATCAGCCCCAGCATTTT. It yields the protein CASSGGHQVNQPQHF.

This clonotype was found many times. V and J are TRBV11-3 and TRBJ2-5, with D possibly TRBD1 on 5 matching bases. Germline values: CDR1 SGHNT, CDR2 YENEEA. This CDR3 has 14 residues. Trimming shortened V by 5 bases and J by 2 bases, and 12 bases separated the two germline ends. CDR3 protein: CASSNRQLQETQYF. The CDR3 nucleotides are TGTGCCAGCAGCAATCGACAGCTTCAAGAGACCCAGTACTTC.

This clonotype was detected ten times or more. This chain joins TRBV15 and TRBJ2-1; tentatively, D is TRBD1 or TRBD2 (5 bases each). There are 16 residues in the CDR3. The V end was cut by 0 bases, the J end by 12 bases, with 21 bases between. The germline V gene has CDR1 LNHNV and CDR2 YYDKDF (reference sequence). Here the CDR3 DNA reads TGTGCCACCAGCAGAGAGGGGGACGGGAAATTTAGTGGGCAGTTCTTC. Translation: CATSREGDGKFSGQFF.

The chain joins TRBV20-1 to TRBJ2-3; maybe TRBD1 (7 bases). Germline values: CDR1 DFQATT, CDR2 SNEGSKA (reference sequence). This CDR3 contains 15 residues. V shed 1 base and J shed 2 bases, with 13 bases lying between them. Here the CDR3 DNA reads TGCAGTGCTAGAGGGGGCAGGGGGGCCACAGATACGCAGTATTTT. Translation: CSARGGRGATDTQYF.

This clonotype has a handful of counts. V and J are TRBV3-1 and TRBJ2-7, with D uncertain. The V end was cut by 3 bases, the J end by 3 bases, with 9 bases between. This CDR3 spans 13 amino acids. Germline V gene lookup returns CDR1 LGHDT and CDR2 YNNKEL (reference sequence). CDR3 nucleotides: TGTGCCAGCAGCCATCGAAACAACTACGAGCAGTACTTC. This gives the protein CASSHRNNYEQYF.

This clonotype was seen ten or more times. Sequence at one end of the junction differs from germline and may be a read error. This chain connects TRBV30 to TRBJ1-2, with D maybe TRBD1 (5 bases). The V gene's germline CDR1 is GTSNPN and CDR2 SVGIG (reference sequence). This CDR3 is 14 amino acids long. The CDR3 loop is CAWSAGGYPYGCTF. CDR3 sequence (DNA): TGTGCCTGGAGCGCTGGGGGATACCCTTATGGCTGCACCTTC.

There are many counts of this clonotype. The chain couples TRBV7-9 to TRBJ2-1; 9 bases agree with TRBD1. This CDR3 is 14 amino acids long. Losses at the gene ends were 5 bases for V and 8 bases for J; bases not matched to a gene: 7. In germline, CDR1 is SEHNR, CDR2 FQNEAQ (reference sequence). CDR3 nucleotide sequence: TGTGCCAGCAGCCTCGGACAGGGGATGGATGAGCAGTTCTTC. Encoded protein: CASSLGQGMDEQFF.

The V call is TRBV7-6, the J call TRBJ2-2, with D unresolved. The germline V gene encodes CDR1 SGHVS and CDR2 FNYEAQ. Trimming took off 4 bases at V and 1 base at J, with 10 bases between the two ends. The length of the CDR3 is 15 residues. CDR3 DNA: TGTGCCAGCAGCTCCAACAGCCAGAACACCGGGGAGCTGTTTTTT. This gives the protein CASSSNSQNTGELFF.

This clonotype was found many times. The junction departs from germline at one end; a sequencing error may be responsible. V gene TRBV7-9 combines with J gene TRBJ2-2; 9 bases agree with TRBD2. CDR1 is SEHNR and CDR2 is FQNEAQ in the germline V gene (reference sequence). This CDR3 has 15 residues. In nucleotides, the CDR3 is TGTACCAGCAGACGACTAGCGGCCTACACCGGGGAGCTGTTTTTT. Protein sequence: CTSRRLAAYTGELFF. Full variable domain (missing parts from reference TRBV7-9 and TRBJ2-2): DTGVSQNPRHKITKRGQNVTFRCDPISEHNRLYWYRQTLGQGPEFLTYFQNEAQLEKSRLLSDRFSAERPKGSFSTLEIQRTEQGDSAMYLCTSRRLAAYTGELFFGEGSRLTVL.